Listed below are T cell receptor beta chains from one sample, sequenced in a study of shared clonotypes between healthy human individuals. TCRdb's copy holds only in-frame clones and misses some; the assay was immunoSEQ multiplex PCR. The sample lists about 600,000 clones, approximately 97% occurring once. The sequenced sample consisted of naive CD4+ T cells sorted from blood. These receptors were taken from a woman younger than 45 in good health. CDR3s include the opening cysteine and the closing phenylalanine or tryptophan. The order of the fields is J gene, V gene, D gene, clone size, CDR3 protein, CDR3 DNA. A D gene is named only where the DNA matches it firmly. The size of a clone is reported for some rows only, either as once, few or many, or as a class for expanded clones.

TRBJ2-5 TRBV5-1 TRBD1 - CASSLPLDRHQETQYF TGCGCCAGCAGCTTACCCCTGGACAGGCACCAAGAGACCCAGTACTTC
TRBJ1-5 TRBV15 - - CATSSRGGNQPQHF TGTGCCACCTCTTCCCGGGGCGGCAATCAGCCCCAGCATTTT
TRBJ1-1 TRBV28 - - CASSTPGAPVTEAFF TGTGCCAGCAGTACCCCAGGGGCCCCGGTTACTGAAGCTTTCTTT
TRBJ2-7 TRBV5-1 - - CASPRDGGRNEQYF TGCGCCAGCCCGCGGGACGGTGGTAGGAACGAGCAGTACTTC
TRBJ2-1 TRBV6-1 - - CASSDFNLSYNEQFF TGTGCCAGCAGCGACTTCAACCTATCCTACAATGAGCAGTTCTTC
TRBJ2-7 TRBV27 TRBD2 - CASSFAAGAGYEQYF TGTGCCAGCAGTTTTGCCGCGGGAGCGGGCTACGAGCAGTACTTC
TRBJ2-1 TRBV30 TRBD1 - CAWSAGQGDYEQFF TGTGCCTGGAGTGCCGGACAGGGTGACTATGAGCAGTTCTTC
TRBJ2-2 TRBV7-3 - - CASSRANRVTGELFF TGTGCCAGCAGCAGGGCTAACCGTGTCACCGGGGAGCTGTTTTTT
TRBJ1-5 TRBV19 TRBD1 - CASTYRGNQPQHF TGTGCCAGTACCTACAGGGGAAATCAGCCCCAGCATTTT
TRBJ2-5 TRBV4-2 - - CASSQGIQETQYF TGTGCCAGCAGCCAAGGGATCCAAGAGACCCAGTACTTC
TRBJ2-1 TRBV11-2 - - CASTSPSGDGNNEQFF TGTGCCAGCACCTCCCCCTCAGGGGACGGGAACAATGAGCAGTTCTTC
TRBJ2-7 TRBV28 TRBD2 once CASSFGLFRTSGRSPYEQYF TGTGCCAGCAGTTTTGGTTTATTTCGGACTAGCGGGAGGAGCCCCTACGAGCAGTACTTC
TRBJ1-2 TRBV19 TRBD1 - CASRTLGQGHYGYTF TGTGCCAGTAGAACCCTCGGACAGGGTCACTATGGCTACACCTTC
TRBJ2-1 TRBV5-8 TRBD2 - CASSTYSGGTYNEQFF TGTGCCAGCAGCACTTATAGCGGGGGAACCTACAATGAGCAGTTCTTC
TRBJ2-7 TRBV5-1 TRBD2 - CASSGTSETYEQYF TGCGCCAGCAGCGGGACTAGCGAGACTTACGAGCAGTACTTC
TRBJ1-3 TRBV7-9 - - CASSPTGYGNTIYF TGTGCCAGCAGCCCAACAGGTTATGGAAACACCATATATTTT
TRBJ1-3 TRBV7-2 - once CASSLAHYVNTIYF TGTGCCAGCAGCTTAGCGCATTATGTCAACACCATATATTTT
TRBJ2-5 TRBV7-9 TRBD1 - CASSLEGQGMVGETQYF TGTGCCAGCAGCTTAGAAGGACAGGGGATGGTGGGTGAGACCCAGTACTTC
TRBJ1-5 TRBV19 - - CASSRSETRPNQPQHF TGTGCCAGTAGCAGGTCCGAGACAAGACCCAATCAGCCCCAGCATTTT
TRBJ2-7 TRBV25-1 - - CASARQGPSSYEQYF TGTGCCAGCGCGAGGCAGGGCCCCAGCTCCTACGAGCAGTACTTC
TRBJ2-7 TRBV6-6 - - CASTATSEAYEQYF TGTGCCAGCACCGCGACTAGTGAGGCCTACGAGCAGTACTTC
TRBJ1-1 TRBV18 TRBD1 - CASSPGTGETEAFF TGTGCCAGCTCACCCGGGACAGGGGAAACTGAAGCTTTCTTT
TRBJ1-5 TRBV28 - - CASSYPPGNLLSNQPQHF TGTGCCAGCAGTTACCCCCCAGGGAACCTCCTTAGCAATCAGCCCCAGCATTTT
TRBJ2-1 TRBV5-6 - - CASSLVGERYNEQFF TGTGCCAGCAGCTTAGTGGGGGAGCGGTACAATGAGCAGTTCTTC
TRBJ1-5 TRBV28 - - CASSGSYQPQHF TGTGCCAGCAGTGGGAGCTATCAGCCCCAGCATTTT
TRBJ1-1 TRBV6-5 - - CASGWGDTEAFF TGTGCCAGTGGTTGGGGGGACACTGAAGCTTTCTTT
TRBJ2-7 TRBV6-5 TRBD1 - CASSPGQGTYEQYF TGTGCCAGCAGTCCGGGACAGGGGACCTACGAGCAGTACTTC
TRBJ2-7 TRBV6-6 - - CASSYDRGALYEQYF TGTGCCAGCAGTTACGACCGGGGAGCCCTCTACGAGCAGTACTTC
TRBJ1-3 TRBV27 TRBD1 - CASSTGAGNTIYF TGTGCCAGCAGTACAGGGGCTGGAAACACCATATATTTT
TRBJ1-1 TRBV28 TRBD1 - CASRPTGGQLNTEAFF TGTGCCAGCAGGCCAACAGGGGGACAATTGAACACTGAAGCTTTCTTT
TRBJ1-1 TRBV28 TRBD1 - CASSSGQGNTEAFF TGTGCCAGCAGTTCGGGACAGGGAAACACTGAAGCTTTCTTT
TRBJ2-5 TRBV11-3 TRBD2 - CASSKGSGGIRTQYF TGTGCCAGCAGTAAGGGTAGCGGGGGAATCCGGACCCAGTACTTC
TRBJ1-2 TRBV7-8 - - CASSSQGYYGYTF TGTGCCAGCAGCTCACAGGGTTACTATGGCTACACCTTC
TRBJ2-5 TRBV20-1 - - CSARERRTQYF TGCAGTGCTAGAGAGAGGAGGACCCAGTACTTC
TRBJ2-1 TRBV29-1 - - CSVSAKGSSTNEQFF TGCAGCGTATCGGCAAAAGGGTCCTCTACCAATGAGCAGTTCTTC
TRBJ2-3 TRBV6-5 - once CASSSHSGFDTQYF TGTGCCAGCAGTTCCCACTCGGGATTTGATACGCAGTATTTT
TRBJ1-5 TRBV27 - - CASSLWGGYQPQHF TGTGCCAGCAGTTTATGGGGGGGCTATCAGCCCCAGCATTTT
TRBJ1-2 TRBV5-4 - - CASSWRRNYGYTF TGTGCCAGCAGCTGGCGGCGAAACTATGGCTACACCTTC
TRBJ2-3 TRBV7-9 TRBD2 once CASRGLVADTQYF TGTGCCAGCCGGGGACTAGTCGCAGATACGCAGTATTTT
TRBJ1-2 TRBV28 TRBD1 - CVSRRDRLYGYTF TGTGTCAGCAGAAGGGACAGACTTTATGGCTACACCTTC
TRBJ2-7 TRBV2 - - CASWLVSYEQYF TGTGCCAGCTGGCTAGTCTCCTACGAGCAGTACTTC
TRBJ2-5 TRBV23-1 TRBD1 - CASSGGQPAKNQETQYF TGCGCCAGCAGTGGGGGACAGCCCGCGAAAAACCAAGAGACCCAGTACTTC
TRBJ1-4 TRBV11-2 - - CASSFHPGATTNEKLFF TGTGCCAGCAGCTTTCACCCAGGGGCAACAACTAATGAAAAACTGTTTTTT
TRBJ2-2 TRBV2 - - CASSEAPGLLNTGELFF TGTGCCAGCAGTGAAGCTCCGGGACTGCTGAACACCGGGGAGCTGTTTTTT
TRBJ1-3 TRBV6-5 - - CASIPRSGNTIYF TGTGCCAGCATCCCGCGCTCTGGAAACACCATATATTTT
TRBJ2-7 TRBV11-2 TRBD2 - CASSLLASGRARYEQYF TGTGCCAGCAGCTTATTGGCTAGCGGGAGGGCCAGGTACGAGCAGTACTTC
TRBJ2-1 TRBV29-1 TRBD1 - CSVDPGQGMNEQFF TGCAGCGTTGACCCGGGACAGGGGATGAATGAGCAGTTCTTC